These 3 T cell receptor beta chains share one sample of origin, sequenced in a study of a mutant IDH1 vaccine in newly diagnosed glioma. Produced via immunoSEQ multiplex PCR; TCRdb's table is partial and in-frame only. Here the sample spans tens of thousands of clones, roughly 85% being singletons. The sample's time point: baseline, week 1 (first vaccination visit). Treatment of the sample: pre-vaccination baseline after standard-of-care therapy. This material consisted of PBMCs, taken from a glioma patient treated with radiotherapy, temozolomide or both. The receptors come from a woman aged 45-60 years with glioma.

The rearrangement joins TRBV6-6 to TRBJ1-1; D may be TRBD1 (5 bases). The ends were cut back, 5 bases at V and 12 bases at J, with 19 bases in the middle. The CDR3 spans 13 residues. Germline CDR1 and CDR2: MNHNY and SVGAGI (reference sequence). CDR3 in DNA: TGTGCCAGCAGTAGGTTTATAAAGGGGATGACTTTCTTT. This encodes CASSRFIKGMTFF.

The chain joins TRBV7-8 to TRBJ1-5; no clear D gene. The V end lost 1 base, the J end lost 4 bases, and 2 bases lay between the germline ends. The V gene's germline CDR1 is SGHVS and CDR2 FQNEAQ. The CDR3 extends over 12 amino acids. CDR3 in amino acids: CASSLGNQPQHF. The CDR3 DNA reads as TGTGCCAGCAGCTTAGGGAATCAGCCCCAGCATTTT. Filled out from reference TRBV7-8 and TRBJ1-5, the complete variable domain reads GAGVSQSPRYKVAKRGQDVALRCDPISGHVSLFWYQQALGQGPEFLTYFQNEAQLDKSGLPSDRFFAERPEGSVSTLKIQRTQQEDSAVYLCASSLGNQPQHFGDGTRLSIL.

The chain links TRBV7-9 to TRBJ2-1; 10 bases are a match to TRBD2. This CDR3 is built from 16 residues. Germline V gene data show CDR1 as SEHNR and CDR2 as FQNEAQ (reference sequence). Trimming removed 4 bases from V and 1 base from J; junction bases left unmatched: 4. The CDR3 DNA is TGTGCCAGCAGCTCTAGCGGGGGAGGGTCCTACAATGAGCAGTTCTTC. Protein: CASSSSGGGSYNEQFF.